A single sample is the source of the 27 T cell receptor beta chains below, sequenced in a study of beta chain features in type 1 diabetes. What was sequenced were expressed TCRB transcripts, since all of the isolated RNA had been reverse transcribed. Profiled with immunoSEQ multiplex PCR; TCRdb holds only in-frame clones, not every one. Here the sample spans just over 600,000 clones, 15% to 18% being singletons. The sequencing sample was made of naive CD4+ T cells from blood. The receptor source for this set is a man younger than 35 in good health.

The chain carries TRBV29-1 and TRBJ2-5; a weak D match, TRBD1 (6 bases). Trimming stripped 7 bases from V and 2 bases from J, with 14 bases between. Looked up from germline, CDR1 is SQVTM and CDR2 is ANQGSEA. This CDR3 comprises 13 residues. The CDR3 here is CSGGRTVQETQYF. CDR3 coding DNA: TGCAGCGGTGGTAGGACAGTTCAAGAGACCCAGTACTTC.

The sample holds a few counts of this clone. The chain couples TRBV6-1 to TRBJ1-2, with a weak D call TRBD1 (6 bases). CDR1 is MNHNS, CDR2 SASEGT, per germline. V was cut by 6 bases and J by 0 bases, with 14 bases left in between. The CDR3 is made up of 15 amino acids. CDR3 coding DNA: TGTGCCAGCAGGGTGGGACAACTCCCTAACTATGGCTACACCTTC. This encodes CASRVGQLPNYGYTF.

This chain links TRBV30 with TRBJ1-4; D gene ambiguous. The CDR3 totals 16 residues. CDR1 is GTSNPN, CDR2 SVGIG, per germline (reference sequence). V was clipped by 0 bases and J by 0 bases, with 11 bases between them. The CDR3 DNA is TGTGCCTGGAGTGTACGTCGGATTGCAACTAATGAAAAACTGTTTTTT. Amino acid sequence: CAWSVRRIATNEKLFF.

The V call is TRBV30, the J call TRBJ1-5; D gene uncertain. This CDR3 contains 13 residues. Trimming removed 2 bases from V and 3 bases from J, with 8 bases in between. Germline lookup yields CDR1 GTSNPN and CDR2 SVGIG (reference sequence). The CDR3, as DNA: TGTGCCTGGAGTTACGACAACAATCAGCCCCAGCATTTT. It codes for CAWSYDNNQPQHF.

Only a few counts were recorded for this clone. This chain joins TRBV10-3 and TRBJ2-7, with TRBD2 identical over 8 bases. The length of the CDR3 is 14 residues. Germline CDR1 and CDR2: ENHRY and SYGVKD. The V gene end was trimmed by 4 bases and the J gene end by 6 bases; junction bases not matched to a gene: 8. The CDR3 loop is CAISVGGGVVEQYF. The DNA for the CDR3 is TGTGCCATCAGTGTCGGGGGGGGAGTGGTCGAGCAGTACTTC.

This clone appeared a few times. The chain combines TRBV7-8 with TRBJ2-3; D gene ambiguous. The CDR3 runs to 12 residues. The V gene's germline CDR1 is SGHVS and CDR2 FQNEAQ. With 5 bases removed from V and 4 bases from J, the gap between germline ends came to 7 bases. In DNA, the CDR3 is TGTGCCAGCAGCCACATCCCAGATACGCAGTATTTT. This codes for CASSHIPDTQYF.

This rearrangement joins TRBV28 to TRBJ2-7; D gene uncertain. The length of the CDR3 is 15 residues. V shed 1 base and J shed 2 bases, with 12 bases lying between them. CDR1 is MDHEN and CDR2 is SYDVKM in the germline V gene. CDR3: CASSLYSGYTYEQYF. The CDR3 nucleotides read TGTGCCAGCAGTTTATACTCGGGCTACACCTACGAGCAGTACTTC.

Note on this clone: In the same sample, other DNA sequences code for this CDR3. This chain joins TRBV18 and TRBJ2-7; a possible D gene is TRBD2 (5 bases). The germline V and J ends were trimmed by 1 base and 3 bases, with 10 bases remaining between them. CDR3 length equals 14 residues. CDR1 and CDR2 (germline): KGHSH, LQKENI. The CDR3, as DNA: TGTGCCAGCTCACCACAAGGCGGGTTCTACGAGCAGTACTTC. As protein: CASSPQGGFYEQYF.

In its sample, this clone was seen a few times. The chain is built from TRBV6-7 and TRBJ2-2; TRBD2 agrees at 15 bases. TRBV6-7 is noted as an ORF with a role that remains uncertain. Germline trimming cut 6 bases from V and 3 bases from J; bases unmatched to any gene: 11. The CDR3 contains 19 residues. CDR3 sequence reads: CASRAPRTSGGAYTGELFF. As DNA, the CDR3 is TGTGCCAGCAGAGCCCCCCGGACTAGCGGGGGGGCCTACACCGGGGAGCTGTTTTTT.

V is TRBV28 and J is TRBJ1-2, with TRBD1 as a possible D gene (5 bases). Germline-derived CDR1 and CDR2 are MDHEN and SYDVKM. Trimming shortened V by 6 bases and J by 8 bases, and 19 bases separated the two germline ends. CDR3 length equals 14 residues. CDR3 region: CASRSAGTLHGYTF. The CDR3 nucleotides read TGTGCCAGCAGATCCGCCGGGACTCTACACGGCTACACCTTC.

This clone was seen more than once but under ten times. The gene calls are TRBV7-6 and TRBJ2-2, with D maybe TRBD2 (5 bases). Trimming stripped 5 bases from V and 7 bases from J, with 17 bases between. Germline V lookup: CDR1 SGHVS, CDR2 FNYEAQ. The CDR3 has 15 amino acids. The CDR3 DNA is TGTGCCAGCAGCCCGCTAGTGACGAGGGTCGGGGAGCTGTTTTTT. Translated: CASSPLVTRVGELFF.

This chain joins TRBV9 and TRBJ2-3, with 7 bases aligning to TRBD2. CDR3 length: 15 residues. The V gene's germline CDR1 is SGDLS and CDR2 YYNGEE. J was trimmed by 5 bases and V by 3 bases; bases with no gene match: 9. The chain's CDR3 is CASSAGPGGIDTQYF. In DNA form, the CDR3 reads TGTGCCAGCAGCGCCGGACCCGGGGGGATAGATACGCAGTATTTT.

The rearrangement links TRBV7-2 to TRBJ1-2; D call uncertain. CDR1 is SGHTA and CDR2 is FQGNSA in the germline V gene. The germline V and J ends were trimmed by 4 bases and 0 bases, with 6 bases remaining between them. CDR3 length: 13 amino acids. The CDR3 sequence: CASSYGSNYGYTF. Written as DNA, the CDR3 is TGTGCCAGCAGCTACGGGTCTAACTATGGCTACACCTTC.

In its sample, this clone was seen a few times. This chain uses TRBV21-1 with TRBJ2-3; TRBD2 was called by the table and not checked on the DNA. TRBV21-1 counts as a pseudogene. The CDR3 has 17 amino acids. This CDR3 is CASSTTIIGGLSDTQYF. The DNA for the CDR3 is TGTGCCAGCAGCACGACTATAATCGGAGGCTTAAGCGATACGCAGTATTTT.

The CDR3 is CASSRTGGIPDTQYF. The CDR3 DNA follows: TGTGCCAGTAGTCGGACAGGGGGCATCCCAGATACGCAGTATTTT. V gene TRBV19 combines with J gene TRBJ2-3; 11 bases align to TRBD1. Per the germline V gene, CDR1 is LNHDA and CDR2 is SQIVND (reference sequence). The CDR3 contains 15 residues. V was pared by 5 bases and J by 4 bases, with 5 bases of the junction left unmatched. Supplemented by reference TRBV19 and TRBJ2-3, the full variable domain reads DGGITQSPKYLFRKEGQNVTLSCEQNLNHDAMYWYRQDPGQGLRLIYYSQIVNDFQKGDIAEGYSVSREKKESFPLTVTSAQKNPTAFYLCASSRTGGIPDTQYFGPGTRLTVL.

The V gene is TRBV4-3, the J gene TRBJ2-1; D possibly corresponds to TRBD1 (6 bases). This CDR3 has 16 amino acids. Between the trimmed V and J ends, which lost 0 bases and 2 bases, there was a span of 11 bases. CDR1 is LGHNA, CDR2 YSLEER, per germline. The CDR3 bases are TGCGCCAGCAGCCAAGAGGGCAGGGGAGCCTACAATGAGCAGTTCTTC. It codes for CASSQEGRGAYNEQFF.

The V call is TRBV4-3, the J call TRBJ1-1; D remains unclear. CDR3 length: 20 residues. Per the germline V gene, CDR1 is LGHNA and CDR2 is YSLEER. V was shortened by 0 bases and J by 3 bases, with 26 bases between the two germline ends. In DNA form, the CDR3 reads TGCGCCAGCAGCCAAGAAAATTGGGTAGGTCGTCTGGGGAAGGACACTGAAGCTTTCTTT. This sequence encodes CASSQENWVGRLGKDTEAFF.

This clone has just a few counts. The gene calls are TRBV15 and TRBJ2-7; no clear D. CDR3 length equals 15 residues. The germline V gene encodes CDR1 LNHNV and CDR2 YYDKDF (reference sequence). Trimming removed 0 bases from V and 3 bases from J, with 12 bases in between. The CDR3 DNA reads TGTGCCACCAGCAGAGATCAACTCCGGCTCTACGAGCAGTACTTC. Residues: CATSRDQLRLYEQYF.

The chain is built from TRBV6-5 and TRBJ1-2; no clear D gene. Looked up from germline, CDR1 is MNHEY and CDR2 is SVGAGI. V was pared by 2 bases and J by 7 bases, with 11 bases between. This CDR3 has 13 amino acids. This chain's CDR3 is CASSYMGMGGYTF. CDR3 bases: TGTGCCAGCAGTTACATGGGGATGGGTGGCTACACCTTC.

This clone was seen only a few times. The chain couples TRBV19 to TRBJ1-4; 8 bases line up with TRBD1. With V trimmed by 6 bases and J by 7 bases, 13 bases remained unmatched. The germline gives CDR1 LNHDA, CDR2 SQIVND (reference sequence). The CDR3 is made up of 16 amino acids. The CDR3 reads CASSHHQGALREKLFF. The CDR3 DNA reads as TGTGCCAGTAGCCACCACCAGGGGGCGCTTCGTGAAAAACTGTTTTTT.

This clone came up a few times. The chain combines TRBV5-4 with TRBJ2-1; 14 bases line up with TRBD2. The CDR3 sequence is 17 residues long. Germline V gives CDR1 SGHNT, CDR2 YYREEE (reference sequence). V dropped 1 base and J dropped 9; count of bases not matched to a gene: 9. In DNA, the CDR3 is TGTGCCAGCAGCTTGCGTATGACTAGCGGGGGGGCGAGTGAGCAGTTCTTC. Translated: CASSLRMTSGGASEQFF.

In this sample, this clone turned up a few times. The V gene is TRBV7-2, the J gene TRBJ1-2; D might be TRBD1 (6 bases). V was pared by 2 bases and J by 6 bases, with 19 bases between. This CDR3 is 16 amino acids long. Germline V gene data show CDR1 as SGHTA and CDR2 as FQGNSA. This CDR3 reads CASSLNLMGARHGYTF. In DNA form, the CDR3 reads TGTGCCAGCAGCTTAAATTTAATGGGGGCGCGCCATGGCTACACCTTC.

The sample holds a few counts of this clone. The gene calls are TRBV5-6 and TRBJ1-1; D unresolved. Germline lookup yields CDR1 SGHDT and CDR2 YYEEEE. The CDR3 spans 14 residues. Trimming took off 4 bases at V and 2 bases at J, with 12 bases between the two ends. CDR3 protein: CASSKMGPNTEAFF. CDR3 bases: TGTGCCAGCAGCAAGATGGGCCCCAACACTGAAGCTTTCTTT.

This rearrangement joins TRBV27 to TRBJ2-1, with TRBD2 matching 10 bases. The V segment lost 6 bases and the J segment 0 bases; nucleotides outside the gene matches: 8. Germline CDR1 MNHEY, CDR2 SMNVEV (reference sequence). The CDR3 runs to 17 residues. CDR3: CASSKQSSGSSYNEQFF. CDR3 bases: TGTGCCAGCAGCAAACAGTCTAGCGGGAGCTCCTACAATGAGCAGTTCTTC.

The chain uses TRBV7-9 and TRBJ1-1; weak D call: TRBD1 (6 bases). V dropped 4 bases and J dropped 11 bases, with 14 bases sitting between them. CDR3 length: 12 amino acids. The germline V gene has CDR1 SEHNR and CDR2 FQNEAQ (reference sequence). The CDR3 nucleotides read TGTGCCAGCAGCTCAACAGGGTTGGCGGCTTTCTTT. The encoded protein is CASSSTGLAAFF.

The rearrangement uses TRBV2 and TRBJ2-1; a possible D gene is TRBD1 (5 bases). The V end was cut by 9 bases, the J end by 10 bases, with 13 bases between. This CDR3 is built from 11 residues. From germline, CDR1 is SNHLY and CDR2 FYNNEI. The CDR3 DNA follows: TGTGCCAGTAGGGTTAGGGGAGAGCAGTTCTTC. Its protein product is CASRVRGEQFF.

This clone has only a few counts. The chain links TRBV15 to TRBJ1-4; D ambiguous. The germline CDR1 and CDR2 sequences are LNHNV and YYDKDF (reference sequence). The CDR3 sequence is 16 residues long. V shed 0 bases and J shed 5 bases, with 13 bases lying between them. The CDR3 nucleotides read TGTGCCACCAGCAGAGATCTCCATACGGGGAATGAAAAACTGTTTTTT. Translation gives CATSRDLHTGNEKLFF.